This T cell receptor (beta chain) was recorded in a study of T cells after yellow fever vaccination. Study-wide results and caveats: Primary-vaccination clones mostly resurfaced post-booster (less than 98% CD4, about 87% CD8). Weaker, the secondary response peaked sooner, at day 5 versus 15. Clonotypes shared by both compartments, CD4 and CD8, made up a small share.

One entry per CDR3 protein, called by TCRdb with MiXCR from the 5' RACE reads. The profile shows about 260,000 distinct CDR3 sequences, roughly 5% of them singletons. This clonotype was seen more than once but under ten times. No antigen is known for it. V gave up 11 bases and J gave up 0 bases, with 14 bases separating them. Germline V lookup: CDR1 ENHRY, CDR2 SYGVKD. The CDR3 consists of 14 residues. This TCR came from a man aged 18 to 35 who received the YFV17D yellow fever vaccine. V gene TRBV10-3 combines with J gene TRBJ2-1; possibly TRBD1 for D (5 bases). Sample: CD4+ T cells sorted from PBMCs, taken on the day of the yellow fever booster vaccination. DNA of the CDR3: TGTGCCGTCGGTACAGGTGACTCCTACAATGAGCAGTTCTTC. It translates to CAVGTGDSYNEQFF.